This T cell receptor beta chain came from a study of healthy donors' naive CD4 and CD8 T cells. TCR libraries were built from roughly 0.5 ug of total RNA by linear amplification. TCRdb processed the reads anew with MiXCR; each CDR3 protein has one entry. Among about 180,000 distinct CDR3 sequences listed, about 76% were seen once. In this sample, this clonotype turned up a few times. The V and J ends lost 5 bases and 6 bases respectively, with 11 bases between them. CDR1 and CDR2 (germline): SQVTM, ANQGSEA. This CDR3 is built from 12 residues. Sorting defined naive CD4+ as CD4+CD8-CD45RO-CD45RA+ and naive CD8+ as CD8+CD4-CD45RA+CD27bright.

This TCR derives from a pool of human donors in good health; the sample pools cells from several healthy donors. The sample was naive CD4+ and CD8+ T cells sorted from blood, pooled from several donors. This sequence joins TRBV29-1 and TRBJ1-5; D remains ambiguous. In nucleotides, the CDR3 is TGCAGCGTTAAGGGAGGCGGTCAGCCCCAGCATTTT. Amino acids: CSVKGGGQPQHF.